These T cell receptor beta chains were read from a single sample in a study of T cells in Graves' hyperthyroidism and ophthalmopathy. One entry per CDR3 protein, called by TCRdb with MiXCR from the multiplex PCR reads. The sample comprises roughly 580,000 distinct CDR3 sequences, roughly 50% of which are singletons, and about 7.8% rests with the top ten. Material for sequencing was peripheral blood or thyroid tissue (not recorded which). These TCRs come from a woman younger than 30 with Graves' hyperthyroidism. The CDR3 runs from the conserved cysteine through the conserved F or W.

V,J,CDR3
TRBV10-3,TRBJ2-2,CASGTENTGELFF
TRBV7-9,TRBJ1-2,CASSLELPAPRDGYTF
TRBV7-4,TRBJ2-2,CASTYDMAGVGTGELFF
TRBV2,TRBJ2-5,CASRGTGQETQYF
TRBV9,TRBJ1-6,CASSVDLNSPLHF
TRBV29-1,TRBJ2-7,CSVNRGNEQYF
TRBV2,TRBJ2-6,CAGALTGVYPGANVLTF
TRBV12-3/TRBV12-4,TRBJ1-6,CASAPPLHF
TRBV7-9,TRBJ1-5,CASSATAGQGASSYQPQHF
TRBV6-2/TRBV6-3,TRBJ2-7,CASSYAGQGSYEQYF
TRBV10-3,TRBJ2-7,CAISGRAYEQYF
TRBV19,TRBJ1-1,CASSNPGATEAFF
TRBV12-3/TRBV12-4,TRBJ2-5,CASSPPRGQETQYF
TRBV11-3,TRBJ1-1,CASSTDRNTEAFF
TRBV29-1,TRBJ1-5,CSVVTGTVGQPQHF
TRBV2,NA,CASSPKLAGVETQYF
TRBV9,TRBJ1-1,CASRPLEGWAEAFF
TRBV9,TRBJ2-7,CASSESPALSGEQYF
TRBV10-3,TRBJ2-7,CASSYATSGLPYEQYF
TRBV29-1,TRBJ2-5,CSVDGPAGGPETQYF
TRBV10-3,TRBJ1-1,CAISGQGARNTEAFF
TRBV25-1,TRBJ1-6,CASSPDIRNSPLHF
TRBV24-1,TRBJ1-2,CATSDSTGSNYGYTF
TRBV29-1,TRBJ1-1,CSLAVNTEAFF
TRBV5-1,TRBJ1-1,CASSLAQGTNTEAFF
TRBV20-1,TRBJ1-2,CSARVTGTGRGYGYTF